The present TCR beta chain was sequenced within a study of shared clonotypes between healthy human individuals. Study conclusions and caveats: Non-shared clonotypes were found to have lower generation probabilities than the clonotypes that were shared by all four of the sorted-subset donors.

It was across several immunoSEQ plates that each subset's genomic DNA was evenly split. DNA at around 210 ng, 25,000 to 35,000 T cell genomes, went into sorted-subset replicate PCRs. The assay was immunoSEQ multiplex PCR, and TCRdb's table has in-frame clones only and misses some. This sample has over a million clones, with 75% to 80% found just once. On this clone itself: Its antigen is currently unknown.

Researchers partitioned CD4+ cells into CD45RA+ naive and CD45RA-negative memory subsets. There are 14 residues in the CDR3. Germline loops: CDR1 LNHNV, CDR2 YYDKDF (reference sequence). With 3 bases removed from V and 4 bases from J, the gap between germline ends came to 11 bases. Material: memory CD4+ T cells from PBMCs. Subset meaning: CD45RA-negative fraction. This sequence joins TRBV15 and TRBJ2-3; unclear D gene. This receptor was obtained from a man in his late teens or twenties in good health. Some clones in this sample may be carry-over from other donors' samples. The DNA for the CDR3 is TGTGCCACCAGCAGGGCCTCTTCCCCAGATACGCAGTATTTT. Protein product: CATSRASSPDTQYF. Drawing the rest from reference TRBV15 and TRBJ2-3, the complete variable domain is DAMVIQNPRYQVTQFGKPVTLSCSQTLNHNVMYWYQQKSSQAPKLLFHYYDKDFNNEADTPDNFQSRRPNTSFCFLDIRSPGLGDTAMYLCATSRASSPDTQYFGPGTRLTVL.